The clone carrying this T cell receptor (beta chain) has a handful of counts. The data are from a study of blood T cell repertoires in COVID-19. Participants were aged 18 to 89 years from about 25 US areas. Assignments of participants to cohorts depended upon their own reported clinical history. Trimming removed 5 bases at V and 8 bases at J, with 12 bases between. The CDR3 sequence is 12 residues long. CDR1 is LGHDT, CDR2 YNNKEL, per germline (reference sequence). This table comes from immunoSEQ multiplex PCR, and its TCRdb copy is limited to in-frame clones, with some not included. The data contain over 300,000 clones, around 86% of them singletons.

Sequencing was performed on PBMCs or T cells enriched from blood (not recorded which). The chain links TRBV3-1 (or the pseudogene TRBV3-2) to TRBJ1-2; D unresolved. This TCR came from a woman between 18 and 30 years old who had recovered from COVID-19. CDR3 in amino acids: CASSWAEGGYTF. The CDR3 region has the DNA TGTGCCAGCAGCTGGGCAGAGGGAGGCTACACCTTC.